This T cell receptor beta chain was recovered during a study of technical replicates of blood from several donors. The table came from immunoSEQ multiplex PCR; TCRdb's copy has only in-frame clones and leaves some out. The data show almost 70,000 clones, about 90% seen once. With V trimmed by 1 base and J by 5 bases, 9 bases remained unmatched. Germline values: CDR1 SGHVS, CDR2 FNYEAQ. The CDR3 length is 17 residues. Sequencing input: PBMCs. This clonotype originated in a human donor in good health. Some clones in this sample may be carry-over from other donors' samples. The chain has TRBV7-6 and TRBJ2-7; 12 nucleotides match TRBD2. In nucleotides, the CDR3 is TGTGCCAGCAGCTTAGAAGCCCCGACTAGCGGGAGCCACGAGCAGTACTTC. It yields the protein CASSLEAPTSGSHEQYF.